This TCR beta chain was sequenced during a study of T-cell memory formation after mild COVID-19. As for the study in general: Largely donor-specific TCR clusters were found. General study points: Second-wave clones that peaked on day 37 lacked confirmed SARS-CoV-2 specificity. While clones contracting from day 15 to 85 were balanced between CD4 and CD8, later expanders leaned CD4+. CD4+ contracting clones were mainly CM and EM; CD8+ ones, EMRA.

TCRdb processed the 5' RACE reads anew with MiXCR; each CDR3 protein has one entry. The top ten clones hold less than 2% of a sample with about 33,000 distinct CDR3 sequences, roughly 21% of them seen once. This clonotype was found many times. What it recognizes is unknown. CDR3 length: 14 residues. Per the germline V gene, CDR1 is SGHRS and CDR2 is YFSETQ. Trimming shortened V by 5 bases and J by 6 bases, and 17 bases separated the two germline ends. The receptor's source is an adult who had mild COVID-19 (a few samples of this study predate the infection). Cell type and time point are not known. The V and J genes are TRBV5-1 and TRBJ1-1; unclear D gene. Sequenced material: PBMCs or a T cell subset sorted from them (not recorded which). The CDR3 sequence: CASRPLTQSAEAFF. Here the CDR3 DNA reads TGCGCCAGCAGGCCCCTTACACAATCCGCTGAAGCTTTCTTT.